This TCR beta chain was recorded in a study of T cells in Graves' hyperthyroidism and ophthalmopathy. Study conclusions and caveats: Most thyroid clonotypes that were expanded above 0.001 also turned up in blood.

The CDR3 spans 15 residues. V was cut by 3 bases and J by 3 bases, with 12 bases left in between. Germline assignment: CDR1 LGHDT and CDR2 YNNKEL (reference sequence). Authors of the study amplified TCR beta CDR3 regions from RNA transcripts. TCR CDR3 underwent first-round RT-PCR with the HTBI primer set. Each CDR3 protein gets one entry after TCRdb re-called the multiplex PCR reads with MiXCR. This sample has about 380,000 distinct CDR3 sequences; about 14% occur once, and the top ten carry roughly a fifth. This clonotype was observed at least ten times. Its antigen remains unknown. Specimen: blood. This TCR was sampled from a woman in her 30s with Graves' ophthalmopathy. The gene calls are TRBV3-1 and TRBJ1-5, with no clear D. The CDR3 loop is CASSHLSGFNQPQHF. The CDR3 bases are TGTGCCAGCAGCCATCTTTCAGGTTTCAATCAGCCCCAGCATTTT.